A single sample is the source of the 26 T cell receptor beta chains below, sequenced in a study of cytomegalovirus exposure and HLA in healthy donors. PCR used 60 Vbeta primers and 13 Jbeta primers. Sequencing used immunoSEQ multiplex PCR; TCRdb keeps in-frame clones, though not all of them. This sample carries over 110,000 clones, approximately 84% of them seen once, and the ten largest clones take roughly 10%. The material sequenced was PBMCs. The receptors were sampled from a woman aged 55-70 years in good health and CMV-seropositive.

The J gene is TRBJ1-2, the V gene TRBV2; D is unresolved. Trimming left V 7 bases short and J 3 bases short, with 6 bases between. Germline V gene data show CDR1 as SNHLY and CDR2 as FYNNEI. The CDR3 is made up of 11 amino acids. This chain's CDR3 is CASTRDYGYTF. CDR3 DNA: TGTGCCAGCACCCGAGACTATGGCTACACCTTC.

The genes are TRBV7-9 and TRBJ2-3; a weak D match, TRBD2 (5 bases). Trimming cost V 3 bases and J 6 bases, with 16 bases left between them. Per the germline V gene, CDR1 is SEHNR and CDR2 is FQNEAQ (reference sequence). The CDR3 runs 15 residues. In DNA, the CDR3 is TGTGCCAGCAGCTTGGGTAGCGCTTGGGGTGATACGCAGTATTTT. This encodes CASSLGSAWGDTQYF.

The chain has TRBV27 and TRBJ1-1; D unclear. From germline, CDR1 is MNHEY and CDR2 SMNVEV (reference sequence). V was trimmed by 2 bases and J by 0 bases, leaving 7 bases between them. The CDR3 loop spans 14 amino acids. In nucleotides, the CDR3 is TGTGCCAGCAGTTTACGAGATTTGAACACTGAAGCTTTCTTT. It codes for CASSLRDLNTEAFF.

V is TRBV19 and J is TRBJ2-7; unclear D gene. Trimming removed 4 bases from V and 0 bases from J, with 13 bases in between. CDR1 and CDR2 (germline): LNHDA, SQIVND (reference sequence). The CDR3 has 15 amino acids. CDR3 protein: CASSSSGLSSYEQYF. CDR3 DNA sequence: TGTGCCAGTAGTAGCTCCGGTTTGAGCTCCTACGAGCAGTACTTC.

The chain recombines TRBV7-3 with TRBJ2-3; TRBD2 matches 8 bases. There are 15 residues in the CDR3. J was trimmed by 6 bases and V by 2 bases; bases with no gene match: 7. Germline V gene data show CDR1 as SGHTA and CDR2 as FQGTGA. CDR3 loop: CASSLQAGGADTQYF. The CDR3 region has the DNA TGTGCCAGCAGCTTACAGGCGGGAGGTGCGGATACGCAGTATTTT.

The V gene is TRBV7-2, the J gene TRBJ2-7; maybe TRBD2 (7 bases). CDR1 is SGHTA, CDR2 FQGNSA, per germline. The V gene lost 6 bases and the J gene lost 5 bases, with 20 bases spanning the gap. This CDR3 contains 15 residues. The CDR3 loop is CASRRGGSTTHEQYF. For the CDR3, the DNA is TGTGCCAGCAGAAGGGGGGGGTCGACTACCCACGAGCAGTACTTC.

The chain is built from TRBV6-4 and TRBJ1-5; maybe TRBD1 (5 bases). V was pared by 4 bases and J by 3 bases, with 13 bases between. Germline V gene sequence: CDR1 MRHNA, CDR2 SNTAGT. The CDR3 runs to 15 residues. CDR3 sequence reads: CASSVDIGTNQPQHF. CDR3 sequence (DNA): TGTGCCAGCAGTGTGGACATTGGCACCAATCAGCCCCAGCATTTT.

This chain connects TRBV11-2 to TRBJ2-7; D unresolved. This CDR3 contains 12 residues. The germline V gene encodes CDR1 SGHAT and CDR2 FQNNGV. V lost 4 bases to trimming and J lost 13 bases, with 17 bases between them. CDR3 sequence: CASSSNRVSRYF. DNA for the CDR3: TGTGCCAGCAGCTCTAACCGGGTCTCTAGATACTTC.

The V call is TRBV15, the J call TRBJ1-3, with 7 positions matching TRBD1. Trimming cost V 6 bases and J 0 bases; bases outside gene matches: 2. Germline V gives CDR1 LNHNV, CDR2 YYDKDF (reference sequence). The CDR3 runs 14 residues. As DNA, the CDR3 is TGTGCCACCAGGCGACAGGGCTCTGGAAACACCATATATTTT. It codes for CATRRQGSGNTIYF. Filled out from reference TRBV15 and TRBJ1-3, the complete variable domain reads DAMVIQNPRYQVTQFGKPVTLSCSQTLNHNVMYWYQQKSSQAPKLLFHYYDKDFNNEADTPDNFQSRRPNTSFCFLDIRSPGLGDTAMYLCATRRQGSGNTIYFGEGSWLTVV.

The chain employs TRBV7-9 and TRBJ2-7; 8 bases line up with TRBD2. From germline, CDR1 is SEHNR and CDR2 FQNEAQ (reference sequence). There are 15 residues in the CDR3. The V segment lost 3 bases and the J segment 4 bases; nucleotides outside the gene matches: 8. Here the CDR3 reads CASSFKGTRDYEQYF. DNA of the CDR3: TGTGCCAGCAGCTTTAAAGGGACTAGGGATTACGAGCAGTACTTC.

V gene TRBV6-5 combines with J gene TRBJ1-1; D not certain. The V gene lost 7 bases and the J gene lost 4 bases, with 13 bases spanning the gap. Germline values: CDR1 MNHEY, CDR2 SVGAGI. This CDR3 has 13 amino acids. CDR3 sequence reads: CASTLRPSTEAFF. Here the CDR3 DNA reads TGTGCCAGCACCCTTCGTCCGTCCACTGAAGCTTTCTTT.

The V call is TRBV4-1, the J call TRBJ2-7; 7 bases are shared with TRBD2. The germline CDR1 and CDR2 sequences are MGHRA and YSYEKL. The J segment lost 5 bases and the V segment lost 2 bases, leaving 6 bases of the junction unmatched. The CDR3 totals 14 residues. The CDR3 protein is CASSQNSAGHEQYF. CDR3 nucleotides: TGCGCCAGCAGCCAAAATTCAGCGGGACACGAGCAGTACTTC.

CDR3 sequence (DNA): TGTGCCAGCTCATGGACAGAGTCAGATACGCAGTATTTT. Translating it yields CASSWTESDTQYF. The chain carries TRBV18 and TRBJ2-3; D is possibly TRBD1 (6 bases). V was pared by 5 bases and J by 4 bases, with 10 bases between. This CDR3 spans 13 amino acids. Germline loops: CDR1 KGHSH, CDR2 LQKENI.

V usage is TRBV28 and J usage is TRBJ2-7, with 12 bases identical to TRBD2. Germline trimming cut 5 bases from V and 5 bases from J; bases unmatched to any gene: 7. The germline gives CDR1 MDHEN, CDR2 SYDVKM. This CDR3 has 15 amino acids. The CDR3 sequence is CASSQQTSGRHEQYF. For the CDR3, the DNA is TGTGCCAGCAGTCAACAGACTAGCGGGAGACACGAGCAGTACTTC.

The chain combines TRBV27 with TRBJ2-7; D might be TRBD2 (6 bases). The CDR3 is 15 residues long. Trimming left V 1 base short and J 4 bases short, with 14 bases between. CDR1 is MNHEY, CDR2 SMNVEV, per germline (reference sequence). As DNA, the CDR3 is TGTGCCAGCAGTTTATGGTCTGGAGGGGAGTACGAGCAGTACTTC. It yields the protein CASSLWSGGEYEQYF.

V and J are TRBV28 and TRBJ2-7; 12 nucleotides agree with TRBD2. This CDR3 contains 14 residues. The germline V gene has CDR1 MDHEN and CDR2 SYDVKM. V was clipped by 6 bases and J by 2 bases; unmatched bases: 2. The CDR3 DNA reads TGTGCCAGCAGAACTAGCGGGAGGCCCTACGAGCAGTACTTC. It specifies CASRTSGRPYEQYF.

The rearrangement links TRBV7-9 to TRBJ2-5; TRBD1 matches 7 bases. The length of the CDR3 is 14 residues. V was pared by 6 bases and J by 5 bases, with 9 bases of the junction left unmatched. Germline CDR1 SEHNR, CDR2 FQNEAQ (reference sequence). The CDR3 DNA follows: TGTGCCAGCAGTACAGGGGCGAGAGAGGAGACCCAGTACTTC. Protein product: CASSTGAREETQYF. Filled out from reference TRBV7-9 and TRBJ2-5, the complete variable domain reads DTGVSQNPRHKITKRGQNVTFRCDPISEHNRLYWYRQTLGQGPEFLTYFQNEAQLEKSRLLSDRFSAERPKGSFSTLEIQRTEQGDSAMYLCASSTGAREETQYFGPGTRLLVL.

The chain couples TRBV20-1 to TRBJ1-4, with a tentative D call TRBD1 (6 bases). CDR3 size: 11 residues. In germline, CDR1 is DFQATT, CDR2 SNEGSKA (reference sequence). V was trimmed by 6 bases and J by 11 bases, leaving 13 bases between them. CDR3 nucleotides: TGCAGTGCGCCTGAACAGGGTAAACTGTTTTTT. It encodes CSAPEQGKLFF.

The DNA for the CDR3 is TGCGCCAGCAGCGGCGGCAGCGGGAGAACCGGGGAGCTGTTTTTT. This sequence encodes CASSGGSGRTGELFF. This sequence joins TRBV5-1 and TRBJ2-2; TRBD2 matches 8 bases. The V gene's germline CDR1 is SGHRS and CDR2 YFSETQ. This CDR3 is 15 amino acids long. The V gene end was trimmed by 4 bases and the J gene end by 5 bases; junction bases not matched to a gene: 7.

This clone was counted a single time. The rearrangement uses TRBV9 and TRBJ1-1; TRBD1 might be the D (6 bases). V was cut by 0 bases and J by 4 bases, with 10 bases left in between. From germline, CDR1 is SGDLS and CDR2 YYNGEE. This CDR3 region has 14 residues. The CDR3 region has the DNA TGTGCCAGCAGCGTAGGTACAGGGAGCACTGAAGCTTTCTTT. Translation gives CASSVGTGSTEAFF.

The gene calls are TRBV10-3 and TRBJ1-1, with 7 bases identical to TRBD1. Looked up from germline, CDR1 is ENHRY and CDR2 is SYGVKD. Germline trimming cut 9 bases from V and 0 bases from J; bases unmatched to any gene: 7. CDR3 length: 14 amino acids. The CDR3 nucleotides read TGTGCCATTACCGAGGGACAGATGAACACTGAAGCTTTCTTT. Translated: CAITEGQMNTEAFF.

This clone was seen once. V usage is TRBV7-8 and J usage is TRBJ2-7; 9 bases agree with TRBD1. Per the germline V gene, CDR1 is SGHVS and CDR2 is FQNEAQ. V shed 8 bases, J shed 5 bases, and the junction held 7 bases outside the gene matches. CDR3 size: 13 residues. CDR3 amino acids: CASLGQGQNEQYF. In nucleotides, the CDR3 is TGTGCCAGCTTGGGACAGGGACAAAACGAGCAGTACTTC.

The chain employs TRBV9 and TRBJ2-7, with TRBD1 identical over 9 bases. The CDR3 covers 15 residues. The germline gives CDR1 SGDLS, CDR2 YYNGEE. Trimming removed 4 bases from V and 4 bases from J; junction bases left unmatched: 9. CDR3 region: CASSPQDRGKYEQYF. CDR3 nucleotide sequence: TGTGCCAGCAGCCCCCAAGACAGGGGGAAATACGAGCAGTACTTC.

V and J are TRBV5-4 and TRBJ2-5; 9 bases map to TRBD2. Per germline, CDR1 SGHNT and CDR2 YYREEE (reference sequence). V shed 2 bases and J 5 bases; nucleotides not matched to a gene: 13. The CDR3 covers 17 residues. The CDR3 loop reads CASSFLPERGAGETQYF. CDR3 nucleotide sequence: TGTGCCAGCAGCTTCCTACCTGAGCGGGGGGCGGGTGAGACCCAGTACTTC.

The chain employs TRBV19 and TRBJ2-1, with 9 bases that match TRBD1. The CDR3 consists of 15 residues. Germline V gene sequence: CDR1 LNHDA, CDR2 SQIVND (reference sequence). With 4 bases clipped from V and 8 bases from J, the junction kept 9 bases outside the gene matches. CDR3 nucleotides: TGTGCCAGTAGTACCTTCGACAGGGGGATGGATGAGCAGTTCTTC. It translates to CASSTFDRGMDEQFF.

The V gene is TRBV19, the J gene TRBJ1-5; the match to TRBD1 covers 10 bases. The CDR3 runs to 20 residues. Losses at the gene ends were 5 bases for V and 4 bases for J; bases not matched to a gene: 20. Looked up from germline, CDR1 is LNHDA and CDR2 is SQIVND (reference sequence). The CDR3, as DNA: TGTGCCAGTAGTGTCCTCGGACAGGGGGTAGTACCCTGGGAGAATCAGCCCCAGCATTTT. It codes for CASSVLGQGVVPWENQPQHF.